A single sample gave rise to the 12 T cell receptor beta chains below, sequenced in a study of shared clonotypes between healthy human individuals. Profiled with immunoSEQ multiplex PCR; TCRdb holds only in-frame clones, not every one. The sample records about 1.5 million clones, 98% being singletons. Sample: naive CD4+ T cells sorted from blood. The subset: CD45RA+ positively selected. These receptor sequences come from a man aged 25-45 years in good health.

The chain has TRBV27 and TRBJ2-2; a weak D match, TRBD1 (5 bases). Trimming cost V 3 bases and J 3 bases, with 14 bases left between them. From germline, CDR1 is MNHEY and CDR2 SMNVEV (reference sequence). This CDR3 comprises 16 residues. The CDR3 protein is CASSFRPGKYTGELFF. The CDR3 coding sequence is TGTGCCAGCAGTTTCCGTCCAGGGAAATACACCGGGGAGCTGTTTTTT.

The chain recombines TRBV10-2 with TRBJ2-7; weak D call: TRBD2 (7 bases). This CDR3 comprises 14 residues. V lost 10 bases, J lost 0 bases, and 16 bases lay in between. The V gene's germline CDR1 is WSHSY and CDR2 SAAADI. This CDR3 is CATSGDTLSYEQYF. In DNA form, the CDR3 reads TGCGCCACCAGCGGGGACACCCTCTCCTACGAGCAGTACTTC.

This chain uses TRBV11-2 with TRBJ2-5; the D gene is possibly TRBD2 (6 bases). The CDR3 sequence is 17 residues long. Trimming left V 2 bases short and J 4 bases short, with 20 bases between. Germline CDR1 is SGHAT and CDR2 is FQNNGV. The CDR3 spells CASSLNLRGGVIETQYF. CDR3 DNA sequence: TGTGCCAGCAGCTTAAATCTTCGAGGCGGGGTTATAGAGACCCAGTACTTC.

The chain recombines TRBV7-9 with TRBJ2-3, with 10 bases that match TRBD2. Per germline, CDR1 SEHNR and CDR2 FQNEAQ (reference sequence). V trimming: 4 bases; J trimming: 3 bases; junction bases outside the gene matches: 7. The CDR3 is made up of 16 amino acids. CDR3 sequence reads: CASSSLSGGKTDTQYF. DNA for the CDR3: TGTGCCAGCAGCTCCCTTAGCGGGGGGAAGACAGATACGCAGTATTTT.

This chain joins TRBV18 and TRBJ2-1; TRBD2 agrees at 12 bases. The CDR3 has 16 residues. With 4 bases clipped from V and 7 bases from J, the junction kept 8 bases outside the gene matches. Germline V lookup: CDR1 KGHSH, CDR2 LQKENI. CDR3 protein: CASSRPLAGGPNEQFF. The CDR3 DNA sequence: TGTGCCAGCTCACGTCCTCTAGCGGGAGGGCCGAATGAGCAGTTCTTC. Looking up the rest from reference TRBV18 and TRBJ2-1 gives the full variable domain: NAGVMQNPRHLVRRRGQEARLRCSPMKGHSHVYWYRQLPEEGLKFMVYLQKENIIDESGMPKERFSAEFPKEGPSILRIQQVVRGDSAAYFCASSRPLAGGPNEQFFGPGTRLTVL.

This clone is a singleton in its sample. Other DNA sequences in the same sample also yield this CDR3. In DNA, the CDR3 is TGTGCCAGCAGCGTAGGAGGGGCAGCCTACGAGCAGTACTTC. Amino acid sequence: CASSVGGAAYEQYF. This chain connects TRBV9 to TRBJ2-7; D possibly uses TRBD1 or TRBD2 (5 bases each). Trimming pared 0 bases from V and 2 bases from J, leaving 9 bases between. This CDR3 is built from 14 residues. CDR1 is SGDLS and CDR2 is YYNGEE in the germline V gene.

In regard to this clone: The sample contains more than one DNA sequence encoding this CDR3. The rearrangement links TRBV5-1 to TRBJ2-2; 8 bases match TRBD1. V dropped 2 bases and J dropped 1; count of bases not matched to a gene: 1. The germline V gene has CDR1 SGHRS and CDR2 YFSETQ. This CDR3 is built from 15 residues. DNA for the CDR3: TGCGCCAGCAGCTTCGGGACAGGGAACACCGGGGAGCTGTTTTTT. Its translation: CASSFGTGNTGELFF.

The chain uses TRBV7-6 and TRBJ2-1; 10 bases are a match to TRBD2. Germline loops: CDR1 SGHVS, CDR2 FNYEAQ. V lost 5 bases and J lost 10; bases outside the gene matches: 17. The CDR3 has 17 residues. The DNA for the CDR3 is TGTGCCAGCAGCCCCCGGCACTTCCTAGCGGGAGTTCGAGAGCAGTTCTTC. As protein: CASSPRHFLAGVREQFF.

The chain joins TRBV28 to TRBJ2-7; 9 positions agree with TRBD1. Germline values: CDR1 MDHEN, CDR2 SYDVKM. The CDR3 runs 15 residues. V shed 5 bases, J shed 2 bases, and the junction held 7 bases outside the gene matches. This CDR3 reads CASSPGQGIPYEQYF. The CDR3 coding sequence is TGTGCCAGCAGTCCTGGACAGGGGATTCCCTACGAGCAGTACTTC. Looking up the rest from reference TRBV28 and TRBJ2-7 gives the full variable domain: DVKVTQSSRYLVKRTGEKVFLECVQDMDHENMFWYRQDPGLGLRLIYFSYDVKMKEKGDIPEGYSVSREKKERFSLILESASTNQTSMYLCASSPGQGIPYEQYFGPGTRLTVT.

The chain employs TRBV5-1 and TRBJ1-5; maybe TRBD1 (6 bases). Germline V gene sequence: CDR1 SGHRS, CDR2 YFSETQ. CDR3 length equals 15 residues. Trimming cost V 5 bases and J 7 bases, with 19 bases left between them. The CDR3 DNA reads TGCGCCAGCAGTTTTGAACCGGGACACTCACAGCCCCAGCATTTT. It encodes CASSFEPGHSQPQHF.

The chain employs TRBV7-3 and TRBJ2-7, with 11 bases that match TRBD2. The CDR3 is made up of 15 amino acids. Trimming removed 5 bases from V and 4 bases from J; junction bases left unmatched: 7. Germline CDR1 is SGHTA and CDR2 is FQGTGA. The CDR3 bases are TGTGCCAGCAGCCTCACTAGCGGGGGTGGTTACGAGCAGTACTTC. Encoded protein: CASSLTSGGGYEQYF.

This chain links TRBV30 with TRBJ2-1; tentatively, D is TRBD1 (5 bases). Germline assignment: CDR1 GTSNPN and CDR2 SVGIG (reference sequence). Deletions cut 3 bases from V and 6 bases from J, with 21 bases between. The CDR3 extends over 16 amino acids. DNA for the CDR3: TGTGCCTGGAGGACGAGGACACCCAGCCCTTCCAATGAGCAGTTCTTC. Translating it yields CAWRTRTPSPSNEQFF.